This T cell receptor (beta chain) was sequenced during a study of cytomegalovirus exposure and HLA in healthy donors. Findings and caveats of the study: Association with HLA alleles at 0.05 false discovery rate was found for 15,000 to 20,000 TCR beta sequences in a later analysis. The Asian-associated ancestry cluster reportedly had fewer N-insertions than the approximately 690-donor mean in a later analysis.

This clone was counted a few times. What it recognizes is unknown. PCR was performed using 60 Vbeta and 13 Jbeta primers. Data came from immunoSEQ multiplex PCR; TCRdb stores just in-frame clones and leaves some out. This sample yields around 140,000 clones, of which 65% to 85% are seen a single time; 7% belongs to the top ten. Germline trimming cut 5 bases from V and 5 bases from J; bases unmatched to any gene: 6. The germline CDR1 and CDR2 sequences are ENHRY and SYGVKD. This CDR3 comprises 15 residues. The source material was PBMCs. The chain has TRBV10-3 and TRBJ2-5; 12 bases line up with TRBD2. The sequence came from a man aged 25 to 40 in good health and CMV-seronegative. The CDR3 nucleotides read TGTGCCATCAGTCCTGGACTAGCGGGAAGGGAGACCCAGTACTTC. Translation: CAISPGLAGRETQYF.